This record looks at one T cell receptor beta chain sequence and its context. Antigen: not known. The data were obtained in a study of beta chain features in type 1 diabetes. Reverse transcribing all isolated RNA meant expressed TCRB transcripts were sequenced. Clones were read by immunoSEQ multiplex PCR, and TCRdb kept only the in-frame ones, dropping some. The data show hundreds of thousands of clones, roughly 9% seen once. Regarding the study as a whole: Within each of all four CD4+ subsets, Type 1 diabetes patients had TCRB CDR3s that were moderately but significantly shorter. In patients and controls equally, PCR might favor templates that are shorter. For type 1 diabetes patients, VDJ junctions showed fewer insertions and more deletions.

The authors took one heparinised blood draw, averaging about 110 mL, from each donor. Germline loops: CDR1 MGHDK, CDR2 SYGVNS. Trimming at V came to 6 bases and at J to 6 bases, leaving 8 bases not matched to a gene. The CDR3 loop spans 14 amino acids. The receptor was isolated from a man aged 25-40 years with type 1 diabetes. The chain uses TRBV25-1 and TRBJ2-7; TRBD2 matches at 10 bases. The material sequenced was central memory CD4+ T cells from blood. This CDR3 is CASRGLAGEGEQYF. As DNA, the CDR3 is TGTGCCAGCAGGGGGCTAGCGGGGGAGGGCGAGCAGTACTTC.